This TCR beta chain was sequenced during a study of STAT5B mutations in CD4+ large granular lymphocyte leukemia. Sequencing was performed with immunoSEQ multiplex PCR; in TCRdb, only in-frame clones are kept and a portion is missing. The sample records about 30,000 clones, roughly 84% being singletons. This CDR3 region has 13 residues. The germline CDR1 and CDR2 sequences are MNHEY and SVGAGI. V was clipped by 6 bases and J by 4 bases, with 9 bases between them. Specimen: CD4+ T cells from blood buffy coats. The origin of this receptor is a human donor in good health. This chain joins TRBV6-5 and TRBJ1-4; D is ambiguous. CDR3 DNA sequence: TGTGCCAGCAGCAGGTCGGGTAATGAAAAACTGTTTTTT. It codes for CASSRSGNEKLFF.